The entry below gives a single T cell receptor (beta chain) sequence along with its context. This sample stems from a study of blood T cell repertoires in COVID-19. For the study at large: From T cells, B-cell-depleted T cells, or PBMCs came the material, which was cDNA or gDNA.

Trimming removed 0 bases at V and 3 bases at J, with 8 bases between. The CDR3 consists of 14 residues. Germline values: CDR1 LGHNA, CDR2 YNFKEQ. Authors' methods: Using reference gene primer amplification, nucleated cell counts were estimated. The repertoire was sequenced with immunoSEQ multiplex PCR; TCRdb's copy has only in-frame clones and lacks some. Clone size and the V and J calls come from that table; the DNA yielded D and trimming. The sample shows a few hundred thousand clones, about four fifths of them seen only once. Material for sequencing was peripheral blood. This TCR derives from an older woman with acute or convalescent COVID-19. J is TRBJ1-1 and V is TRBV4-2, with a possible D match to TRBD1 (5 bases). The CDR3 nucleotides are TGTGCCAGCAGCCAAGATTTCAGGGACACTGAAGCTTTCTTT. This encodes CASSQDFRDTEAFF.